This note documents a single TCR beta chain sequence. Other nucleotide sequences in the sample specify the same CDR3. Using immunoSEQ multiplex PCR, the repertoire was profiled, and TCRdb retains in-frame clones only, with some absent. In the table there are about 2.1 million clones, 93% of which are singletons. CDR1 SEHNR and CDR2 FQNEAQ come from the germline V gene (reference sequence). The CDR3 runs to 13 residues. Trimming removed 4 bases at V and 7 bases at J, with 11 bases between. Selected positively for CCR7 and CD45RO-negative, naive CD8 cells excluded terminally differentiated effector memory CD45RA+ cells. This entry belongs to a study of shared clonotypes between healthy human individuals.

The material sequenced was naive CD8+ T cells from PBMCs. This TCR was sampled from a young man in good health. Some clones in this sample may be carry-over from other donors' samples. The J gene is TRBJ2-1, the V gene TRBV7-9, with D possibly being TRBD1 (6 bases). The CDR3 spells CASSSPQGNEQFF. In nucleotides, the CDR3 is TGTGCCAGCAGCTCCCCCCAGGGGAATGAGCAGTTCTTC.